This T cell receptor (beta chain) was documented in a study of blood T cell repertoires in COVID-19. Study in general: Samples came from the United States, Italy and Spain, spanning acute and convalescent COVID-19. PBMCs, B-cell-depleted T cells, or T cells provided the cDNA or gDNA that made up the material.

Source study methods: For nucleated cells, counts were estimated from reference gene primer amplification. The repertoire was sequenced with immunoSEQ multiplex PCR; TCRdb's copy has only in-frame clones and lacks some. From that table come the V and J calls and clone size; the DNA was used to work out D and trimming. The data hold 200,000 to 250,000 clones, with around 80% observed a single time. V lost 5 bases to trimming and J lost 3 bases; unmatched junction nucleotides: 8. CDR3 length: 16 amino acids. Per the germline V gene, CDR1 is SGHDT and CDR2 is YYEEEE. This TCR was recovered from a young man with active or convalescent COVID-19. The V call is TRBV5-6, the J call TRBJ2-3; 11 positions match TRBD2. The sequencing input was peripheral blood. This chain's CDR3 is CASSFPTSGGTDTQYF. CDR3 bases: TGTGCCAGCAGTTTTCCCACTAGCGGGGGAACAGATACGCAGTATTTT.